Below are 27 T cell receptor beta chains sequenced from a single sample in a study of Ad26.COV2.S vaccination and SARS-CoV-2 variants. The treatment: 15 to 20 received Ad26.COV2.S at low or high dose, single or two shots; 5 received placebo; per-sample allocation not given. Sampling was performed 63 days after the first vaccine or placebo injection. Data came from immunoSEQ multiplex PCR; TCRdb stores just in-frame clones and leaves some out. The top ten hold around 10% of the sample, which has around 300,000 clones, approximately 86% seen once. This specimen consisted of peripheral blood, obtained in a trial of Ad26.COV2.S vaccine versus placebo. The source is a person aged 18 to 65 who received the Ad26.COV2.S COVID-19 vaccine or a placebo.

This clone has just a few counts. The V gene is TRBV11-2, the J gene TRBJ1-1, with no clear D. CDR3 length equals 13 residues. Per the germline V gene, CDR1 is SGHAT and CDR2 is FQNNGV. V was trimmed by 0 bases and J by 11 bases, leaving 13 bases between them. The CDR3, as DNA: TGTGCCAGCAGCTTAGATCACAACACGGATGCTTTCTTT. Translating gives CASSLDHNTDAFF.

The chain has TRBV18 and TRBJ2-4, with TRBD1 matching over 8 bases. J gave up 9 bases and V 3 bases, and 19 bases lay outside the gene matches. The CDR3 loop spans 18 amino acids. The germline V gene has CDR1 KGHSH and CDR2 LQKENI. CDR3: CASSPRTKTGDRASIQYF. The CDR3 bases are TGTGCCAGCTCACCTCGAACAAAGACAGGGGATAGGGCAAGCATTCAGTACTTC.

The V gene is TRBV30, the J gene TRBJ1-1, with D unresolved. CDR3 length: 14 residues. The germline V gene encodes CDR1 GTSNPN and CDR2 SVGIG (reference sequence). The germline V and J ends were trimmed by 1 base and 5 bases, with 14 bases remaining between them. The CDR3 bases are TGTGCCTGGAGTGGTGGGAACTTGGCGACTGAAGCTTTCTTT. Protein: CAWSGGNLATEAFF.

This clone was counted once. V is TRBV27 and J is TRBJ2-1; maybe TRBD2 (6 bases). The CDR3 runs 13 residues. The ends were cut back, 2 bases at V and 12 bases at J, with 14 bases in the middle. Germline V CDR1 and CDR2: MNHEY, SMNVEV (reference sequence). Here the CDR3 reads CASSLRETRAQFF. CDR3 bases: TGTGCCAGCAGTTTACGGGAGACTAGGGCGCAGTTCTTC.

The gene calls are TRBV19 and TRBJ1-2; D not resolved. The germline gives CDR1 LNHDA, CDR2 SQIVND (reference sequence). V was clipped by 8 bases and J by 8 bases, with 24 bases between them. The CDR3 contains 15 residues. CDR3 sequence (DNA): TGTGCCAGTTCGAATACGGCCCGTCGGAGGGAAGGCTACACCTTC. This encodes CASSNTARRREGYTF.

This chain joins TRBV27 and TRBJ2-3; 8 bases are a match to TRBD2. This CDR3 has 16 residues. Trimming removed 7 bases from V and 1 base from J; junction bases left unmatched: 10. Germline V gives CDR1 MNHEY, CDR2 SMNVEV (reference sequence). The CDR3 protein is CASTTLGGAGTDTQYF. CDR3 coding DNA: TGTGCCAGCACCACCCTCGGGGGGGCGGGCACAGATACGCAGTATTTT.

CDR3 in amino acids: CATGRTVANYGYTF. The CDR3 DNA reads TGTGCCACGGGGCGGACGGTAGCTAACTATGGCTACACCTTC. This rearrangement joins TRBV24-1 to TRBJ1-2; D might be TRBD1 (5 bases). Germline V gene lookup returns CDR1 KGHDR and CDR2 SFDVKD. With 10 bases removed from V and 0 bases from J, the gap between germline ends came to 14 bases. This CDR3 region has 14 residues.

The chain links TRBV27 to TRBJ1-6; 8 nucleotides align to TRBD1. The CDR3 has 17 amino acids. Unmatched junction bases numbered 8, after V lost 6 bases and J lost 1 base. Germline CDR1 is MNHEY and CDR2 is SMNVEV (reference sequence). The CDR3 spells CASRPNRGNSYNSPLHF. The CDR3 DNA sequence: TGTGCCAGCAGACCGAACAGGGGGAATTCCTATAATTCACCCCTCCACTTT.

This clone was seen a handful of times. The chain carries TRBV27 and TRBJ1-5, with TRBD1 as a possible D gene (5 bases). The CDR3 runs to 15 residues. The germline CDR1 and CDR2 sequences are MNHEY and SMNVEV (reference sequence). The V gene lost 1 base and the J gene lost 5 bases, with 12 bases spanning the gap. DNA of the CDR3: TGTGCCAGCAGTTTATTCCCAGGGACTGATCAGCCCCAGCATTTT. Protein product: CASSLFPGTDQPQHF.

The gene calls are TRBV28 and TRBJ2-7; no reliable D call. This CDR3 contains 13 residues. V lost 1 base and J 4 bases, leaving 8 bases between the germline ends. Germline CDR1 reads MDHEN; CDR2 reads SYDVKM. CDR3 bases: TGTGCCAGCAGTTTATTTGGCTTTTACGAGCAGTACTTC. Translated, it gives CASSLFGFYEQYF.

The chain couples TRBV6-5 to TRBJ1-1; a weak D match, TRBD1 (6 bases). The CDR3 runs to 13 residues. The germline V gene encodes CDR1 MNHEY and CDR2 SVGAGI. The V end was cut by 7 bases, the J end by 0 bases, with 9 bases between. CDR3 nucleotide sequence: TGTGCCAGCACCGACAGGTTGAACACTGAAGCTTTCTTT. As protein: CASTDRLNTEAFF.

The CDR3 DNA follows: TGTGCCAGCAGCTTAAACGCGGCCCAAGAGACCCAGTACTTC. This gives the protein CASSLNAAQETQYF. The chain couples TRBV7-3 to TRBJ2-5; D gene unclear. V was shortened by 1 base and J by 1 base, with 7 bases between the two germline ends. The length of the CDR3 is 14 residues. Germline V lookup: CDR1 SGHTA, CDR2 FQGTGA.

V gene TRBV6-5 combines with J gene TRBJ2-1; TRBD1 matches 8 bases. Germline loops: CDR1 MNHEY, CDR2 SVGAGI. The CDR3 sequence is 13 residues long. V was clipped by 8 bases and J by 8 bases; unmatched bases: 8. The CDR3 reads CASLGQGMDEQFF. In nucleotides, the CDR3 is TGTGCCAGCCTAGGACAGGGAATGGATGAGCAGTTCTTC.

The chain recombines TRBV4-3 with TRBJ2-1, with D maybe TRBD2 (6 bases). CDR3 length: 14 amino acids. Trimming pared 1 base from V and 4 bases from J, leaving 8 bases between. The germline gives CDR1 LGHNA, CDR2 YSLEER. CDR3 DNA sequence: TGCGCCAGCAGCCAAGTGGGACTTTACAATGAGCAGTTCTTC. This codes for CASSQVGLYNEQFF.

The CDR3 DNA reads TGTGCCAGCAGTAAGGGCTCTGGAAACACCATATATTTT. Its translation: CASSKGSGNTIYF. The V gene is TRBV25-1, the J gene TRBJ1-3; no reliable D call. The CDR3 runs 13 residues. Germline V gene data show CDR1 as MGHDK and CDR2 as SYGVNS. Between the trimmed V and J ends, which lost 5 bases and 0 bases, there was a span of 5 bases. Full variable domain (missing parts from reference TRBV25-1 and TRBJ1-3): EADIYQTPRYLVIGTGKKITLECSQTMGHDKMYWYQQDPGMELHLIHYSYGVNSTEKGDLSSESTVSRIRTEHFPLTLESARPSHTSQYLCASSKGSGNTIYFGEGSWLTVV.

V gene TRBV28 combines with J gene TRBJ1-2; D gene uncertain. V shed 8 bases and J shed 8 bases, with 24 bases lying between them. The germline CDR1 and CDR2 sequences are MDHEN and SYDVKM. The CDR3 totals 15 residues. CDR3 amino acids: CASVTAAGSVGGYTF. The DNA for the CDR3 is TGTGCCAGCGTTACGGCGGCCGGGAGTGTGGGGGGCTACACCTTC.

This rearrangement joins TRBV6-5 to TRBJ1-1; maybe TRBD1 (5 bases). V was pared by 7 bases and J by 4 bases, with 13 bases between. This CDR3 has 13 residues. Germline V gene lookup returns CDR1 MNHEY and CDR2 SVGAGI. DNA of the CDR3: TGTGCCAGCACCCAGGGAGCGACCACTGAAGCTTTCTTT. This gives the protein CASTQGATTEAFF.

This chain links TRBV28 with TRBJ2-1, with 10 bases fitting TRBD2. There are 14 residues in the CDR3. V lost 6 bases and J lost 5; bases outside the gene matches: 4. Germline CDR1 and CDR2: MDHEN and SYDVKM. The CDR3 DNA reads as TGTGCCAGCAGAGCTAGCGGGAGAGACAATGAGCAGTTCTTC. Amino acids: CASRASGRDNEQFF. Based on the CDR3 plus reference TRBV28 and TRBJ2-1, the full variable domain is DVKVTQSSRYLVKRTGEKVFLECVQDMDHENMFWYRQDPGLGLRLIYFSYDVKMKEKGDIPEGYSVSREKKERFSLILESASTNQTSMYLCASRASGRDNEQFFGPGTRLTVL.

The rearrangement joins TRBV19 to TRBJ2-2; TRBD1 agrees at 7 bases. In germline, CDR1 is LNHDA, CDR2 SQIVND (reference sequence). V gave up 1 base and J gave up 5 bases; unmatched junction bases: 4. The CDR3 loop spans 15 amino acids. In nucleotides, the CDR3 is TGTGCCAGTAGTATAGGGTACAGGGGAACCGGGGAGCTGTTTTTT. Protein product: CASSIGYRGTGELFF.

The chain joins TRBV29-1 to TRBJ1-1; D uncertain. CDR1 is SQVTM and CDR2 is ANQGSEA in the germline V gene. The ends were cut back, 7 bases at V and 4 bases at J, with 7 bases in the middle. The CDR3 covers 10 residues. CDR3 nucleotides: TGCAGCGCCCTCCTCACTGAAGCTTTCTTT. It yields the protein CSALLTEAFF.

This chain joins TRBV29-1 and TRBJ2-3; TRBD1 agrees at 7 bases. This CDR3 comprises 13 residues. Unmatched junction bases numbered 9, after V lost 7 bases and J lost 5 bases. The germline V gene encodes CDR1 SQVTM and CDR2 ANQGSEA. CDR3 sequence: CSGIGTVRDTQYF. CDR3 bases: TGCAGCGGGATAGGGACAGTCAGAGATACGCAGTATTTT.

This chain links TRBV7-2 with TRBJ2-1, with D tentatively TRBD1 (6 bases). V dropped 5 bases and J dropped 4 bases, with 15 bases sitting between them. Looked up from germline, CDR1 is SGHTA and CDR2 is FQGNSA. The CDR3 spans 15 residues. CDR3 sequence: CASSVTTTGYNEQFF. CDR3 DNA sequence: TGTGCCAGCAGCGTGACCACCACAGGGTACAATGAGCAGTTCTTC.

The chain combines TRBV28 with TRBJ2-5; 10 bases map to TRBD1. CDR3 length: 17 residues. Germline values: CDR1 MDHEN, CDR2 SYDVKM. V shed 4 bases and J 0 bases; nucleotides not matched to a gene: 8. CDR3 protein: CASSSRTGGKYQETQYF. Written as DNA, the CDR3 is TGTGCCAGCAGTTCCCGGACAGGGGGGAAGTACCAAGAGACCCAGTACTTC.

V usage is TRBV5-6 and J usage is TRBJ2-1; 7 nucleotides line up with TRBD2. Germline trimming cut 0 bases from V and 15 bases from J; bases unmatched to any gene: 12. Germline values: CDR1 SGHDT, CDR2 YYEEEE. The CDR3 runs to 14 residues. CDR3 sequence: CASSLVRSAGYRFF. CDR3 sequence (DNA): TGTGCCAGCAGCTTGGTCCGCTCAGCGGGATATCGGTTCTTC. Supplemented by reference TRBV5-6 and TRBJ2-1, the full variable domain reads DAGVTQSPTHLIKTRGQQVTLRCSPKSGHDTVSWYQQALGQGPQFIFQYYEEEERQRGNFPDRFSGHQFPNYSSELNVNALLLGDSALYLCASSLVRSAGYRFFGPGTRLTVL.

The chain combines TRBV11-2 with TRBJ1-5; 7 nucleotides line up with TRBD1. This CDR3 contains 14 residues. Per germline, CDR1 SGHAT and CDR2 FQNNGV. V lost 6 bases and J lost 1; bases outside the gene matches: 3. The CDR3 DNA is TGTGCCAGCAGTCAGGGGGGGAGCAATCAGCCCCAGCATTTT. Protein sequence: CASSQGGSNQPQHF.

This clone was counted a few times. The V gene is TRBV11-2, the J gene TRBJ1-3, with D uncertain. Germline CDR1 SGHAT, CDR2 FQNNGV. V gave up 2 bases and J gave up 4 bases, with 18 bases separating them. CDR3 length equals 17 residues. CDR3 sequence reads: CASSLRWAYLYGNTIYF. DNA for the CDR3: TGTGCCAGCAGCTTAAGGTGGGCCTACTTATACGGAAACACCATATATTTT.

The chain combines TRBV6-2 or TRBV6-3 with TRBJ1-3; no clear D. Germline assignment: CDR1 MNHEY and CDR2 SVGEGT. With 6 bases removed from V and 3 bases from J, the gap between germline ends came to 3 bases. CDR3 length equals 11 residues. Written as DNA, the CDR3 is TGTGCCAGCAGCATTGGAAACACCATATATTTT. Protein product: CASSIGNTIYF.